The 17 T cell receptor beta chains in this list originate from one sample, sequenced in a study of cytotoxic CD8 clonotypes in ibrutinib-treated CLL. TCRdb's copy holds only in-frame clones and misses some; the assay was immunoSEQ multiplex PCR. The repertoire holds 200,000 to 250,000 clones, with more than 70% as singletons. Sample: PBMCs, taken after 12 months of ibrutinib treatment. The source is a human donor with chronic lymphocytic leukemia.

The chain is built from TRBV7-6 and TRBJ2-3; TRBD1 aligns across 7 bases. Germline CDR1 is SGHVS and CDR2 is FNYEAQ. The CDR3 consists of 16 residues. After removal of 8 bases from V and 1 base from J, the junction contained 12 bases not matched to a gene. The chain's CDR3 is CASSPSSGTGTDTQYF. The CDR3 nucleotides read TGTGCCAGCTCCCCCTCCTCCGGGACAGGCACAGATACGCAGTATTTT.

The chain uses TRBV7-9 and TRBJ1-2; weak D call: TRBD1 (5 bases). Germline values: CDR1 SEHNR, CDR2 FQNEAQ (reference sequence). The V and J ends lost 4 bases and 2 bases respectively, with 17 bases between them. The CDR3 totals 16 residues. In nucleotides, the CDR3 is TGTGCCAGCAGCTCAATACAGGTCACCCCCAACTATGGCTACACCTTC. This sequence encodes CASSSIQVTPNYGYTF.

The CDR3 is CASSQDLNTGELFF. The CDR3 nucleotides are TGTGCCAGCAGTCAAGATCTCAACACCGGGGAGCTGTTTTTT. The chain links TRBV28 to TRBJ2-2; D remains ambiguous. Trimming pared 5 bases from V and 2 bases from J, leaving 9 bases between. The CDR3 consists of 14 residues. Germline V gives CDR1 MDHEN, CDR2 SYDVKM. The complete variable domain, with remaining parts taken from reference TRBV28 and TRBJ2-2, reads DVKVTQSSRYLVKRTGEKVFLECVQDMDHENMFWYRQDPGLGLRLIYFSYDVKMKEKGDIPEGYSVSREKKERFSLILESASTNQTSMYLCASSQDLNTGELFFGEGSRLTVL.

This chain links TRBV7-9 with TRBJ2-7; D gene uncertain. The CDR3 runs to 15 residues. CDR1 SEHNR and CDR2 FQNEAQ come from the germline V gene (reference sequence). V gave up 1 base and J gave up 0 bases, with 10 bases separating them. The CDR3, as DNA: TGTGCCAGCAGCTTAGGGTCAGAGATCTCCTACGAGCAGTACTTC. This translates into CASSLGSEISYEQYF.

The chain carries TRBV9 and TRBJ2-3; possible D gene TRBD1, 5 bases. The germline V and J ends were trimmed by 0 bases and 2 bases, with 13 bases remaining between them. The germline V gene encodes CDR1 SGDLS and CDR2 YYNGEE. This CDR3 contains 16 residues. CDR3 coding DNA: TGTGCCAGCAGCGTAGGGGGCCTGACATACACAGATACGCAGTATTTT. This codes for CASSVGGLTYTDTQYF.

This sequence joins TRBV6-1 and TRBJ2-1; D remains unclear. Germline V gene data show CDR1 as MNHNS and CDR2 as SASEGT. Trimming took off 9 bases at V and 0 bases at J, with 9 bases between the two ends. CDR3 size: 13 residues. This CDR3 reads CASDGYSYNEQFF. CDR3 in DNA: TGTGCCAGTGACGGGTACTCCTACAATGAGCAGTTCTTC.

The CDR3 DNA reads as TGTGCCAGCAGCTTGGAATGGGGTAATGAAAAACTGTTTTTT. Amino acids: CASSLEWGNEKLFF. The rearrangement uses TRBV5-5 and TRBJ1-4; D remains ambiguous. V lost 0 bases, J lost 4 bases, and 7 bases lay in between. The CDR3 loop spans 14 amino acids. In germline, CDR1 is SGHKS, CDR2 YYEKEE (reference sequence).

At least ten counts were recorded for this clone. At the DNA level, this CDR3 is encoded by other sequences in the same sample as well. The chain uses TRBV15 and TRBJ1-6; tentatively, D is TRBD1 (5 bases). V was shortened by 2 bases and J by 4 bases, with 6 bases between the two germline ends. This CDR3 comprises 14 residues. From germline, CDR1 is LNHNV and CDR2 YYDKDF (reference sequence). The CDR3 nucleotides are TGTGCCACCAGCAGACAGGGTTATAATTCACCCCTCCACTTT. Amino acids: CATSRQGYNSPLHF.

The chain joins TRBV16 to TRBJ2-1; D perhaps matches TRBD2 (5 bases). The CDR3 is made up of 14 amino acids. V lost 0 bases and J lost 4, with 7 bases in between. Germline CDR1 KGHSY, CDR2 FQNENV. The chain's CDR3 is CASSQSGRYNEQFF. DNA for the CDR3: TGTGCCAGCAGCCAATCGGGGAGATACAATGAGCAGTTCTTC.

This clone was detected once. The rearrangement uses TRBV6-5 and TRBJ2-7; 7 bases line up with TRBD2. Germline assignment: CDR1 MNHEY and CDR2 SVGAGI. V dropped 3 bases and J dropped 6; count of bases not matched to a gene: 5. The CDR3 extends over 13 amino acids. CDR3 amino acids: CASSYRGDIEQYF. As DNA, the CDR3 is TGTGCCAGCAGTTATCGGGGGGATATCGAGCAGTACTTC.

The V gene is TRBV2, the J gene TRBJ2-1, with 13 bases lining up with TRBD2. Germline values: CDR1 SNHLY, CDR2 FYNNEI. V shed 6 bases and J 2 bases; nucleotides not matched to a gene: 7. CDR3 length: 17 residues. CDR3 sequence reads: CASREGLAGRAYNEQFF. The CDR3 nucleotides read TGTGCCAGCAGGGAGGGACTAGCGGGACGAGCCTACAATGAGCAGTTCTTC. The full variable domain, rest sourced from reference TRBV2 and TRBJ2-1, is EPEVTQTPSHQVTQMGQEVILRCVPISNHLYFYWYRQILGQKVEFLVSFYNNEISEKSEIFDDQFSVERPDGSNFTLKIRSTKLEDSAMYFCASREGLAGRAYNEQFFGPGTRLTVL.

This chain joins TRBV27 and TRBJ2-2, with D uncertain. The CDR3 runs 12 residues. Germline V gene lookup returns CDR1 MNHEY and CDR2 SMNVEV (reference sequence). V lost 5 bases, J lost 3 bases, and 4 bases lay in between. CDR3 DNA sequence: TGTGCCAGCAGTCAATACACCGGGGAGCTGTTTTTT. Its translation is CASSQYTGELFF.

V gene TRBV7-9 combines with J gene TRBJ2-1; TRBD2 agrees at 16 bases. Germline assignment: CDR1 SEHNR and CDR2 FQNEAQ (reference sequence). The CDR3 is made up of 19 amino acids. The junction had 8 bases not matched to a gene; V was cut back by 4 bases and J by 2 bases. The CDR3 bases are TGTGCCAGCAGCTCCTACCCCGGGACTAGCGGGGGGGCCTACAATGAGCAGTTCTTC. This codes for CASSSYPGTSGGAYNEQFF.

The gene calls are TRBV2 and TRBJ2-3, with 7 bases aligning to TRBD2. The V gene end was trimmed by 10 bases and the J gene end by 10 bases; junction bases not matched to a gene: 8. CDR1 is SNHLY, CDR2 FYNNEI, per germline. There are 11 residues in the CDR3. CDR3 sequence: CATRGGGAQYF. The CDR3 DNA is TGTGCCACCCGAGGTGGGGGGGCGCAGTATTTT.

The table lists this clone with many counts. This chain joins TRBV5-6 and TRBJ1-2; D possibly corresponds to TRBD1 (6 bases). Germline V gene data show CDR1 as SGHDT and CDR2 as YYEEEE. This CDR3 comprises 13 residues. V shed 4 bases and J shed 8 bases, with 15 bases lying between them. Written as DNA, the CDR3 is TGTGCCAGCAGCCACAGGGTTCTGCGGGGCTACACCTTC. Amino acid sequence: CASSHRVLRGYTF.

This clone appeared once. This sequence joins TRBV4-1 and TRBJ1-5, with D unresolved. Germline CDR1 reads MGHRA; CDR2 reads YSYEKL. This CDR3 is built from 17 residues. Deletions cut 4 bases from V and 0 bases from J, with 16 bases between. The CDR3 DNA follows: TGCGCCAGCAGCCCTACAGAGACAAGATATAGCAATCAGCCCCAGCATTTT. Protein sequence: CASSPTETRYSNQPQHF.

The chain is built from TRBV6-1 and TRBJ1-3, with D perhaps TRBD1 (6 bases). V gave up 7 bases and J gave up 0 bases, with 13 bases separating them. Germline V gene data show CDR1 as MNHNS and CDR2 as SASEGT. CDR3 size: 15 residues. The CDR3: CASTQDSRSGNTIYF. CDR3 nucleotide sequence: TGTGCCAGCACTCAGGACAGCCGCTCTGGAAACACCATATATTTT.